Listed below are T cell receptor beta chains from one sample, sequenced in a study of blood T cell repertoires in COVID-19. Libraries were prepared by immunoSEQ multiplex PCR; TCRdb keeps only in-frame clonotypes and omits some of them. The sample consists of over 95,000 clones, about 89% of them appearing once. Sequencing was performed on peripheral blood. The receptor source for this set is a human donor with acute or convalescent COVID-19. The donor label of this sample is uncertain. Both conserved end residues are part of each CDR3. Each record gives: clone size, V gene, J gene, D gene, CDR3 DNA, CDR3 protein. A D gene is named only where the DNA matches it firmly. The size of a clone is reported for some rows only, either as once, few or many, or as a class for expanded clones.

>.|TRBV30|TRBJ1-2|.
TGTGCCTGGAGTGTAGCTGGGGCGAATGGCTACACCTTC
CAWSVAGANGYTF
>.|TRBV6-5|TRBJ2-7|.
.
CASILDRSSYEQYF
>.|TRBV12-3/TRBV12-4|TRBJ1-2|.
TGTGCCAGCAGTTATACGACTCCTGTAACCTTC
CASSYTTPVTF
>.|TRBV7-2|TRBJ2-5|.
TGTGCCAGCAGCACTATGGGACTCCAAGAGACCCAGTACTTC
CASSTMGLQETQYF
>.|TRBV9|TRBJ1-4|TRBD1
TGTGCCAGCAGCGTTAGCTTTGGACAGGCTAATGAAAAACTGTTTTTT
CASSVSFGQANEKLFF
>.|TRBV6-5|TRBJ2-1|TRBD1
TGTGCCAGCAGGAGGGGACAGTACAATGAGCAGTTCTTC
CASRRGQYNEQFF
>.|TRBV28|TRBJ1-2|.
TGTGCCAGCAGTTTTCGCGGCCGGATTTACAGGGCTGGCTACACCTTC
CASSFRGRIYRAGYTF
>.|TRBV15|TRBJ2-7|TRBD2
TGTGCCACCAGCGAAGGGACTAGCGGGAGTTACGAGCAGTACTTC
CATSEGTSGSYEQYF
>.|TRBV2|TRBJ2-7|TRBD2
TGTGCCAGCCGGGGCGGGGGGCACGAGCAGTACTTC
CASRGGGHEQYF
>.|TRBV6-5|TRBJ1-6|TRBD1
TGTGCCAGCACCCCGGGACAGGGTGATTCACCCCTCCACTTT
CASTPGQGDSPLHF
>.|TRBV6-2/TRBV6-3|TRBJ1-5|TRBD1
TGTGCCAGCAGTTACATACAGGGGGCGGGCAATCAGCCCCAGCATTTT
CASSYIQGAGNQPQHF
>.|TRBV19|TRBJ2-1|TRBD2
TGTGCCAGTAGTATCTCGCCTAGCGGGAGTCTCAATGAGCAGTTCTTC
CASSISPSGSLNEQFF
>.|TRBV7-2|TRBJ1-2|TRBD1
TGTGCCAGCACTGCGGGACAGGGCTATGGCTACACCTTC
CASTAGQGYGYTF
>.|TRBV6-5|TRBJ1-1|.
TGTGCCAGCAGCCAGGGGAGCTTGAACACTGAAGCTTTCTTT
CASSQGSLNTEAFF
>.|TRBV30|TRBJ2-5|TRBD2
TGTGCCTGGAGAATAGCGGGGGGCCCCCAGACCCAGTACTTC
CAWRIAGGPQTQYF
>.|TRBV21-1|TRBJ1-1|.
TGTGCCAGCAGCAAAGTTCAGGGTGGCACTGAAGCTTTCTTT
CASSKVQGGTEAFF
>.|TRBV12-3/TRBV12-4|TRBJ1-6|.
TGTGCCAGCACCTGGGGGGATTCACCCCTCCACTTT
CASTWGDSPLHF
>.|TRBV19|TRBJ2-3|TRBD2
TGTGCCAGTAGGGGAGGACCGACTAGCGGGAGCAGAGATACGCAGTATTTT
CASRGGPTSGSRDTQYF
>.|TRBV2|TRBJ2-3|.
TGTGCCAGCAGTGACAGGTCTAGCACAGATACGCAGTATTTT
CASSDRSSTDTQYF
>once|TRBV11-2|TRBJ1-6|.
TGTGCCAGCAGCTTAGAAGGGGATTCACCCCTCCACTTT
CASSLEGDSPLHF
>.|TRBV13|TRBJ1-1|TRBD1
TGTGCCAGCAGCCGAGAGGGGGCCACTGAAGCTTTCTTT
CASSREGATEAFF
>.|TRBV7-2|TRBJ1-2|.
TGTGCCAGCAGCTCAAATCCTAACTATGGCTACACCTTC
CASSSNPNYGYTF
>.|TRBV5-1|TRBJ1-1|TRBD1
TGCGCCAGCAGCTCACAACCCGTCCCGGGACAGGGGAGTTGGACTGAAGCTTTCTTT
CASSSQPVPGQGSWTEAFF
>.|TRBV6-1|TRBJ2-6|.
TGTGCCAGCAGTGAAGCGCTTCTGGAGGGAACCGGGGCCAACGTCCTGACTTTC
CASSEALLEGTGANVLTF
>few|TRBV6-5|TRBJ1-1|.
TGTGCCAGCAGTTATAGTGCGAACACTGAAGCTTTCTTT
CASSYSANTEAFF
>few|TRBV28|TRBJ1-5|.
TGTGCCAGCAGTTTTTCACAGGGTTTGGGGGCAAATGATCAGCCCCAGCATTTT
CASSFSQGLGANDQPQHF
>.|TRBV30|TRBJ1-1|TRBD1
TGTGCCTGGGGGACAGGCCAGCCTGAAGCTTTCTTT
CAWGTGQPEAFF
>.|TRBV4-3|TRBJ1-4|.
TGCGCCAGCAGCCCTGGCCGTCGTGAAAAACTGTTTTTT
CASSPGRREKLFF
>few|TRBV7-9|TRBJ1-1|.
TGTGCCAGCAGCTTAGGGACAACTGAAGCTTTCTTT
CASSLGTTEAFF
>.|TRBV19|TRBJ2-1|TRBD2
TGTGCCAGTAGTACCCGGACTAGCGGGAATCCTGAGCAGTTCTTC
CASSTRTSGNPEQFF
>.|TRBV5-1|TRBJ2-6|.
TGCGCCAGCAGCTGGGGGGCTGGGGCCAACGTCCTGACTTTC
CASSWGAGANVLTF
>.|TRBV28|TRBJ1-1|.
TGTGCCAGCAGTTTCATCTCGACAGGGAACACTGAAGCTTTCTTT
CASSFISTGNTEAFF
>.|TRBV7-2|TRBJ2-6|.
TGTGCCAGCTCCCTAGGCGGCTCTGGGGCCAACGTCCTGACTTTC
CASSLGGSGANVLTF
>.|TRBV5-6|TRBJ2-7|TRBD1
TGTGCCAGCAGCTTGCAGGGGGCCGAGCAGTACTTC
CASSLQGAEQYF
>.|TRBV14|TRBJ2-6|.
TGTGCCAGCAGCCAAGATTCCGCTGGGGGCAGGGGTTTCTCTGGGGCCAACGTCCTGACTTTC
CASSQDSAGGRGFSGANVLTF
>.|TRBV7-9|TRBJ2-3|TRBD2
TGTGCCAGCAGTTTGAAGCGGGAGGGAGGAGATACGCAGTATTTT
CASSLKREGGDTQYF
>once|TRBV4-2|TRBJ2-4|.
TGTGCCAGCAGCCAAGATAAGGGGGGGAACATTCAGTACTTC
CASSQDKGGNIQYF
>.|TRBV5-5|TRBJ2-7|.
TGTGCCAGCAGCAAGGGGGTCAACGAGCAGTACTTC
CASSKGVNEQYF
>.|TRBV7-2|TRBJ2-7|.
TGTGCCAGCAGCTTTGGGGGGTCATCCTACGAGCAGTACTTC
CASSFGGSSYEQYF
>.|TRBV30|TRBJ1-3|.
TGTGCCTGGACCCGCGGGATGCTCCCCGGCGGAAACACCATATATTTT
CAWTRGMLPGGNTIYF
>.|TRBV12-5|TRBJ1-1|.
TGTGCTAGTGCCCGGAACGTTAAGCGAGCTTTCTTT
CASARNVKRAFF
>.|TRBV28|TRBJ1-1|TRBD1
TGTGCCAGCAGTTCGGCAGGGGGCTACACTGAAGCTTTCTTT
CASSSAGGYTEAFF
>.|TRBV2|TRBJ1-3|.
TGTGCCAGCAGTGTAGGAAACACCATATATTTT
CASSVGNTIYF
>.|TRBV19|TRBJ1-5|TRBD1
TGTGCCAGTAGTATGGAGGAGGGGGCTCGGGGAATAAGCAATCAGCCCCAGCATTTT
CASSMEEGARGISNQPQHF
>few|TRBV7-2|TRBJ1-5|.
TGTGCCAGCAGCCTGGCGGGGAGGGGGAATCAGCCCCAGCATTTT
CASSLAGRGNQPQHF